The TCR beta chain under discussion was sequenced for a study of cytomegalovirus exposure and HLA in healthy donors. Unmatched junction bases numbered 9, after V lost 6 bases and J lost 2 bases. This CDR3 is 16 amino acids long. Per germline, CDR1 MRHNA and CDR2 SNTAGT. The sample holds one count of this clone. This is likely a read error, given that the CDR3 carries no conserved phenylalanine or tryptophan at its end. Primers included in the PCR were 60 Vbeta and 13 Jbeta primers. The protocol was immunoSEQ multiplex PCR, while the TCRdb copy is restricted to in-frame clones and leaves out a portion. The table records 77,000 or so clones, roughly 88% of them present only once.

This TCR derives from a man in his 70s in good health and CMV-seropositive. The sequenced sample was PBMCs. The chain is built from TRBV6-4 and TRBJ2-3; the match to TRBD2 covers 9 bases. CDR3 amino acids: CASSKGLADSTDTQYV. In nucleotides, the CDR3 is TGTGCCAGCAGCAAGGGACTAGCTGACTCCACAGATACGCAGTATGTT.